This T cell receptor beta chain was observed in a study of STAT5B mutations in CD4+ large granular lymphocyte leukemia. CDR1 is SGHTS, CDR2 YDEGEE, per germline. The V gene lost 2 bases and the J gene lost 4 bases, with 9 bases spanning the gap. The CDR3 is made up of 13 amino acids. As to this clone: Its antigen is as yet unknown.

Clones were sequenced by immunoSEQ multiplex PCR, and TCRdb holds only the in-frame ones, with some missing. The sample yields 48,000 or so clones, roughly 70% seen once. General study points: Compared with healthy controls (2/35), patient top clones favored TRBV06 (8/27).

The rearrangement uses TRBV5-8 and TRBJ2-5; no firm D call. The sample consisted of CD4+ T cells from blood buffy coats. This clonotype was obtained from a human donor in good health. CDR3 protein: CASSFQAVETQYF. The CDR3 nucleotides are TGTGCCAGCAGCTTCCAGGCGGTAGAGACCCAGTACTTC.